This passage covers 25 T cell receptor beta chains from one sample sequenced in a study of blood T cells in healthy people across ages. A second PCR, run for roughly 7 to 11 cycles, used a sample-barcoded 5' primer plus a J-beta primer mix. One entry per CDR3 protein, called by TCRdb with MiXCR from the 5' RACE reads. The sample has 1.5 million to 2 million distinct CDR3 sequences, roughly 27% seen once. Sequenced: blood. These receptors were collected from a woman aged 25-40 years in good health.

This clonotype was observed many times. This chain connects TRBV9 to TRBJ2-7, with a possible D match to TRBD1 (5 bases). V shed 0 bases and J shed 4 bases, with 14 bases lying between them. The CDR3 consists of 15 residues. Germline V gene lookup returns CDR1 SGDLS and CDR2 YYNGEE. CDR3 nucleotides: TGTGCCAGCAGCGTAGGACAGTCGGTTGAGTACGAGCAGTACTTC. Protein: CASSVGQSVEYEQYF.

Here the CDR3 reads CASRARGGYTF. As DNA, the CDR3 is TGTGCCAGCAGGGCCAGGGGTGGCTACACCTTC. The rearrangement joins TRBV12-3 or TRBV12-4 to TRBJ1-2, with a tentative D call TRBD1 (6 bases). The CDR3 is made up of 11 amino acids. V was cut by 6 bases and J by 7 bases, with 9 bases left in between.

V is TRBV20-1 and J is TRBJ2-1; perhaps TRBD2 as D (6 bases). CDR3 length: 14 amino acids. V shed 6 bases and J shed 7 bases, with 19 bases lying between them. CDR1 is DFQATT, CDR2 SNEGSKA, per germline (reference sequence). The CDR3 protein is CSAGGLAGLNEQFF. Written as DNA, the CDR3 is TGCAGTGCCGGCGGACTGGCGGGATTAAATGAGCAGTTCTTC.

In its sample, this clonotype was seen many times. The rearrangement links TRBV24-1 to TRBJ1-4; tentative D call: TRBD1 (5 bases). The V end lost 4 bases, the J end lost 6 bases, and 14 bases lay between the germline ends. The CDR3 contains 15 residues. CDR1 and CDR2 from the germline V gene are KGHDR and SFDVKD. The CDR3 is CATSDRRDVDEKLFF. The CDR3 DNA is TGTGCCACCAGTGACCGCCGGGACGTCGATGAAAAACTGTTTTTT.

The V and J genes are TRBV20-1 and TRBJ2-3, with 7 bases lining up with TRBD2. The J segment lost 4 bases and the V segment lost 4 bases, leaving 20 bases of the junction unmatched. The CDR3 spans 18 residues. Germline lookup yields CDR1 DFQATT and CDR2 SNEGSKA (reference sequence). The CDR3 protein is CSATPGLGAGGTADTQYF. In nucleotides, the CDR3 is TGCAGTGCTACTCCCGGACTAGGAGCAGGTGGCACGGCAGATACGCAGTATTTT.

The J gene is TRBJ2-5, the V gene TRBV20-1; TRBD2 matches at 9 bases. Unmatched junction bases numbered 6, after V lost 5 bases and J lost 2 bases. In germline, CDR1 is DFQATT, CDR2 SNEGSKA (reference sequence). CDR3 length: 14 residues. In DNA form, the CDR3 reads TGCAGTGCTCACGGACTAGCGCTACAAGAGACCCAGTACTTC. Amino acid sequence: CSAHGLALQETQYF.

The V and J genes are TRBV7-2 and TRBJ2-1; TRBD2 aligns across 14 bases. The DNA end lines up better with TRBJ2-7; the J call may be wrong. Germline V lookup: CDR1 SGHTA, CDR2 FQGNSA. The CDR3 runs 15 residues. The CDR3 spells CASSLTSGRGNEQYF. In DNA, the CDR3 is TGTGCCAGCAGCTTGACTAGCGGGAGGGGTAATGAGCAGTACTTC.

This clonotype has ten or more counts. The CDR3 here is CASSPSVSTDTQYF. CDR3 DNA: TGCGCCAGCAGCCCCAGTGTGAGCACAGATACGCAGTATTTT. The chain combines TRBV5-1 with TRBJ2-3, with D hard to call. With 4 bases removed from V and 0 bases from J, the gap between germline ends came to 9 bases. This CDR3 is 14 amino acids long. Germline values: CDR1 SGHRS, CDR2 YFSETQ.

The table lists this clonotype with a count of one. J is TRBJ1-1 and V is TRBV29-1; perhaps TRBD1 as D (6 bases). Per germline, CDR1 SQVTM and CDR2 ANQGSEA. This CDR3 spans 13 amino acids. The V and J ends lost 2 bases and 2 bases respectively, with 9 bases between them. CDR3 protein: CSVESGVNTEAFF. Written as DNA, the CDR3 is TGCAGCGTTGAATCAGGGGTCAACACTGAAGCTTTCTTT.

V is TRBV20-1 and J is TRBJ2-7, with D tentatively TRBD1 (5 bases). The CDR3 is 12 amino acids. The germline V gene encodes CDR1 DFQATT and CDR2 SNEGSKA (reference sequence). Deletions cut 3 bases from V and 10 bases from J, with 16 bases between. The CDR3 reads CSASHQKWGQYF. CDR3 sequence (DNA): TGCAGTGCTAGTCATCAGAAGTGGGGCCAGTACTTC.

About this clonotype: It is unclear where the CDR3 begins or ends on the DNA, so no DNA is shown, and the CDR3 is as TCRdb lists it. The chain joins TRBV28 to TRBJ2-2; the listed D gene, TRBD1, was not tested against the DNA. Germline CDR1 and CDR2: MDHEN and SYDVKM. The CDR3 has 21 amino acids, counting both end residues. The CDR3 sequence: CASSPGSYEQYFGPGTGELFF.

The genes are TRBV19 and TRBJ1-2; 10 bases map to TRBD1. The CDR3 is 12 residues long. The V and J ends lost 5 bases and 12 bases, in that order; junction bases with no gene match: 6. Germline CDR1 is LNHDA and CDR2 is SQIVND (reference sequence). The CDR3 region has the DNA TGTGCCAGTAGTTCGGACAGGGGGTTGAACACCTTC. Its translation: CASSSDRGLNTF.

There are many counts of this clonotype. The chain is built from TRBV27 and TRBJ2-7, with 7 bases identical to TRBD2. Germline V gene sequence: CDR1 MNHEY, CDR2 SMNVEV (reference sequence). This CDR3 is 14 amino acids long. Unmatched junction bases numbered 3, after V lost 2 bases and J lost 2 bases. The CDR3 sequence: CASSLIGLAYEQYF. The CDR3 coding sequence is TGTGCCAGCAGTTTAATAGGACTAGCCTACGAGCAGTACTTC.

The chain joins TRBV7-3 to TRBJ2-1; 9 positions match TRBD2. Germline CDR1 SGHTA, CDR2 FQGTGA. This CDR3 region has 13 residues. V gave up 3 bases and J gave up 15 bases; unmatched junction bases: 9. The CDR3 reads CASSLASGETRFF. In DNA form, the CDR3 reads TGTGCCAGCAGCTTGGCTAGCGGGGAGACCCGGTTCTTC. The full variable domain, completed using reference TRBV7-3 and TRBJ2-1, is GAGVSQTPSNKVTEKGKYVELRCDPISGHTALYWYRQSLGQGPEFLIYFQGTGAADDSGLPNDRFFAVRPEGSVSTLKIQRTERGDSAVYLCASSLASGETRFFGPGTRLTVL.

Here the CDR3 DNA reads TGTGCCAGCAACCCCTCCAGCGGGGAGACCCAGTACTTC. Translation gives CASNPSSGETQYF. V usage is TRBV11-2 and J usage is TRBJ2-5; a possible D gene is TRBD2 (6 bases). In germline, CDR1 is SGHAT, CDR2 FQNNGV. CDR3 length equals 13 residues. The germline V and J ends were trimmed by 7 bases and 5 bases, with 14 bases remaining between them.

CDR3 coding DNA: TGTGCCAGCAGCCCGAATGACGGAGATACGCAGTATTTT. This sequence encodes CASSPNDGDTQYF. The chain links TRBV7-8 to TRBJ2-3; no clear D gene. Germline lookup yields CDR1 SGHVS and CDR2 FQNEAQ. CDR3 length: 13 residues. With 5 bases removed from V and 5 bases from J, the gap between germline ends came to 11 bases.

This clonotype occurred a few times. The rearrangement joins TRBV12-5 to TRBJ2-1; D gene ambiguous. Germline V gene sequence: CDR1 LGHNT, CDR2 FRNRAP. Trimming removed 6 bases from V and 0 bases from J, with 9 bases in between. This CDR3 has 14 residues. CDR3 amino acids: CASGQPSSYNEQFF. In DNA form, the CDR3 reads TGTGCTAGTGGCCAACCTAGCTCCTACAATGAGCAGTTCTTC.

This clonotype is a singleton in its sample. A much larger clone sits a single nucleotide away, making a read error possible. This rearrangement joins TRBV5-1 to TRBJ2-4; D might be TRBD1 (5 bases). Germline assignment: CDR1 SGHRS and CDR2 YFSETQ. The CDR3 has 15 amino acids. CDR3 in amino acids: CAGSLEGDGKNIQYF. CDR3 sequence (DNA): TGCGCCGGCAGCTTGGAAGGGGATGGCAAAAACATTCAGTACTTC.

Notes on this clonotype: A much larger clone lies one base from this, so it may be a read error. The rearrangement uses TRBV6-1 and TRBJ1-2, with TRBD1 as a possible D gene (6 bases). Germline CDR1 reads MNHNS; CDR2 reads SASEGT. The CDR3 is 16 amino acids. The CDR3 DNA reads as TGTGCCAGCAGGACATCGACAGGAGGGGTGGTAGGTGGCCACACCTTC. Translation: CASRTSTGGVVGGHTF.

This clonotype was counted at least ten times. The chain employs TRBV5-1 and TRBJ2-1; 11 bases agree with TRBD1. V shed 7 bases and J 6 bases; nucleotides not matched to a gene: 12. CDR3 size: 16 residues. The germline CDR1 and CDR2 sequences are SGHRS and YFSETQ. CDR3 DNA: TGCGCCAGCCAGCCGATGGGGACAGGGGGATCCAATGAGCAGTTCTTC. Amino acids: CASQPMGTGGSNEQFF.

The table lists this clonotype with many counts. V and J are TRBV6-2 or TRBV6-3 and TRBJ2-7; 9 nucleotides agree with TRBD2. J lost 0 bases, V lost 8 bases, and 2 bases had no gene match. There are 13 residues in the CDR3. In germline, CDR1 is MNHEY, CDR2 SVGEGT. The CDR3 region is CASGLAISYEQYF. In DNA, the CDR3 is TGTGCCAGCGGACTAGCGATCTCCTACGAGCAGTACTTC.

The table lists this clonotype with a few counts. V usage is TRBV12-3 or TRBV12-4 and J usage is TRBJ1-5, with a weak D call TRBD1 (6 bases). This CDR3 contains 14 residues. The V end lost 5 bases, the J end lost 7 bases, and 15 bases lay between the germline ends. CDR3 loop: CASSRGDTKQPQHF. CDR3 bases: TGTGCCAGCAGTAGGGGGGACACGAAACAGCCCCAGCATTTT.

This clonotype was counted between two and nine times. This chain links TRBV19 with TRBJ2-7; 7 bases line up with TRBD1. Trimming cost V 4 bases and J 8 bases; bases outside gene matches: 2. The CDR3 spans 11 residues. Germline loops: CDR1 LNHDA, CDR2 SQIVND (reference sequence). The CDR3 nucleotides read TGTGCCAGTAGTAACAGGGGCAAGCAGTACTTC. Amino acid sequence: CASSNRGKQYF.

Only a few counts were recorded for this clonotype. The rearrangement links TRBV4-1 to TRBJ1-4, with no clear D. The CDR3 runs 16 residues. V lost 8 bases and J lost 0, with 16 bases in between. Germline-derived CDR1 and CDR2 are MGHRA and YSYEKL. Here the CDR3 reads CASSKGAVATNEKLFF. CDR3 bases: TGCGCCAGCTCCAAGGGCGCCGTTGCAACTAATGAAAAACTGTTTTTT.

Many counts were recorded for this clonotype. The chain combines TRBV4-3 with TRBJ1-2, with D perhaps matching TRBD1 (5 bases). Germline V CDR1 and CDR2: LGHNA, YSLEER. The CDR3 totals 14 residues. Trimming removed 0 bases at V and 7 bases at J, with 12 bases between. The DNA of the CDR3 is TGCGCCAGCAGCCAAGATATAGGCAGGGCTGGCTACACCTTC. Translating it yields CASSQDIGRAGYTF.